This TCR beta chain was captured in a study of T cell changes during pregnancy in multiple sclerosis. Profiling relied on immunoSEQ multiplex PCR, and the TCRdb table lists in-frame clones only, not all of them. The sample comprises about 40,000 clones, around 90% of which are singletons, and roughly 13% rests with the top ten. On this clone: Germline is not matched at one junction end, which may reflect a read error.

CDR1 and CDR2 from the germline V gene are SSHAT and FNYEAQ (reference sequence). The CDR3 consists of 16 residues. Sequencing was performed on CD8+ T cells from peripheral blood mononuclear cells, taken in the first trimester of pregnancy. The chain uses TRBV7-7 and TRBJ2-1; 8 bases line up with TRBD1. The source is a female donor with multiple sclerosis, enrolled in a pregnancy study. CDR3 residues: CASSLERTGNPLEQFF. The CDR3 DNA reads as TGTGCTAGCAGCTTAGAGAGGACAGGGAACCCACTTGAGCAGTTCTTC.